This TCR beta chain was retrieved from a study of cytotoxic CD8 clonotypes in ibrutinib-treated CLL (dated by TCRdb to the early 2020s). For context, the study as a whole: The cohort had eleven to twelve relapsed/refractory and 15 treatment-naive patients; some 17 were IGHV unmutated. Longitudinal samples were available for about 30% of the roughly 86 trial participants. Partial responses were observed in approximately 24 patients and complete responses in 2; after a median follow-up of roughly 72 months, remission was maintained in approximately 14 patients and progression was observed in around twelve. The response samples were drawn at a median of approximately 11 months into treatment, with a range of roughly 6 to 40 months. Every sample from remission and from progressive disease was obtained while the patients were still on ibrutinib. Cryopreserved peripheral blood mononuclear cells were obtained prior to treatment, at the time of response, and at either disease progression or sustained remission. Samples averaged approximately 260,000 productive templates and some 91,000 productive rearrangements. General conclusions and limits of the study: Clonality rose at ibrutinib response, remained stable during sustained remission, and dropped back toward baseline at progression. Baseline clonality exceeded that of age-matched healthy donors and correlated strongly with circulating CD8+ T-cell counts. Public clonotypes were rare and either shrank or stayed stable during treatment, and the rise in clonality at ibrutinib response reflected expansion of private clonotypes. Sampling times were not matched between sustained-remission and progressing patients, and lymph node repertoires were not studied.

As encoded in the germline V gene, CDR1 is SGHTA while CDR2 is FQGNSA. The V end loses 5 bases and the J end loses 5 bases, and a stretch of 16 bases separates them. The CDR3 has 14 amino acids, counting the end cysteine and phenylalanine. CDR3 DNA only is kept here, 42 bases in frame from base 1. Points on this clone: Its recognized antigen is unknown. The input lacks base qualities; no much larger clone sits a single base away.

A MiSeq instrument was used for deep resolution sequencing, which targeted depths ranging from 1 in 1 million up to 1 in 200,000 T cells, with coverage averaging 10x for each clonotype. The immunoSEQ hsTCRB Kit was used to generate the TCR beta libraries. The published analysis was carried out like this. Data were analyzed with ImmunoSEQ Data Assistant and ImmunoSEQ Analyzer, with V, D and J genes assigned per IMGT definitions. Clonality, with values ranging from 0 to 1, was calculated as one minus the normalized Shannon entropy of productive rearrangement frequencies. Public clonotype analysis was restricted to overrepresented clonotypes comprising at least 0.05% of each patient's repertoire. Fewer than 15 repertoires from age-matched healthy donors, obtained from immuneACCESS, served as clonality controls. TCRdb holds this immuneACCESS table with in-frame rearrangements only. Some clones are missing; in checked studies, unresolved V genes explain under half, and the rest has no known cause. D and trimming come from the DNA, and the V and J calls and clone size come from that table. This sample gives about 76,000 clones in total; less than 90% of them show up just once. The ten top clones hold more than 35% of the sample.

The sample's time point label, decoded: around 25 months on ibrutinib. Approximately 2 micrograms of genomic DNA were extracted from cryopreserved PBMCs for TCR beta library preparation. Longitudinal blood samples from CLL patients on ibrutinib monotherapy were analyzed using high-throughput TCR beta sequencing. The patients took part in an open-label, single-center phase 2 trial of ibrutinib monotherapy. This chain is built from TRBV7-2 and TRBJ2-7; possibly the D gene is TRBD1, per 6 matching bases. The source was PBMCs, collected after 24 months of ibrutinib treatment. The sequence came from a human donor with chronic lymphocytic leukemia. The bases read TGTGCCAGCAGCCAAAAAACAGGGTACCACGAGCAGTACTTC. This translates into CASSQKTGYHEQYF.